Shown below are 9 T cell receptor beta chains from a single sample sequenced in a study of blood T cell repertoires in COVID-19. Assay used: immunoSEQ multiplex PCR; TCRdb lists only in-frame clones, some missing. The data contain about 250,000 clones, approximately 86% of them singletons. The sequenced material came from peripheral blood. These receptor sequences come from a woman in her sixties with active or convalescent COVID-19.

This clone was seen only a few times. The rearrangement joins TRBV5-1 to TRBJ2-5, with D uncertain. The CDR3 totals 14 residues. Trimming pared 4 bases from V and 5 bases from J, leaving 15 bases between. CDR1 is SGHRS and CDR2 is YFSETQ in the germline V gene. This chain's CDR3 is CASSPYNEEETQYF. The CDR3 coding sequence is TGCGCCAGCAGCCCGTACAACGAGGAGGAGACCCAGTACTTC. Full variable domain (outside the CDR3, taken from reference TRBV5-1 and TRBJ2-5): KAGVTQTPRYLIKTRGQQVTLSCSPISGHRSVSWYQQTPGQGLQFLFEYFSETQRNKGNFPGRFSGRQFSNSRSEMNVSTLELGDSALYLCASSPYNEEETQYFGPGTRLLVL.

The chain employs TRBV3-1 (or the pseudogene TRBV3-2) and TRBJ1-1; no firm D call. The CDR3 sequence is 13 residues long. V lost 4 bases to trimming and J lost 3 bases, with 9 bases between them. The germline V gene has CDR1 LGHDT and CDR2 YNNKEL (reference sequence). CDR3: CASSLYGDTEAFF. CDR3 sequence (DNA): TGTGCCAGCAGCCTTTACGGGGACACTGAAGCTTTCTTT.

The rearrangement joins TRBV19 to TRBJ1-2; D not resolved. This CDR3 comprises 14 residues. The V and J ends lost 7 bases and 7 bases respectively, with 19 bases between them. Looked up from germline, CDR1 is LNHDA and CDR2 is SQIVND (reference sequence). Here the CDR3 reads CASNAPGRETGYTF. CDR3 nucleotides: TGTGCCAGTAATGCCCCCGGGAGGGAGACTGGCTACACCTTC.

V is TRBV6-5 and J is TRBJ2-7; D uncertain. Between the trimmed V and J ends, which lost 6 bases and 2 bases, there was a span of 14 bases. The CDR3 length is 14 residues. CDR1 and CDR2 from the germline V gene are MNHEY and SVGAGI. The CDR3 coding sequence is TGTGCCAGCAGAGAGGCCCCCGGTGCCTACGAGCAGTACGTC. This encodes CASREAPGAYEQYV.

The chain is built from TRBV7-2 and TRBJ2-7; 11 bases agree with TRBD2. The V and J ends lost 6 bases and 5 bases, in that order; junction bases with no gene match: 3. The germline CDR1 and CDR2 sequences are SGHTA and FQGNSA. The CDR3 totals 13 residues. CDR3 DNA sequence: TGTGCCAGCAGAATGACTAGCGGGGACGAGCAGTACTTC. It codes for CASRMTSGDEQYF.

The rearrangement uses TRBV19 and TRBJ2-1, with D tentatively TRBD2 (5 bases). This CDR3 has 16 residues. V was clipped by 7 bases and J by 0 bases, with 16 bases between them. Germline loops: CDR1 LNHDA, CDR2 SQIVND (reference sequence). CDR3 sequence: CASNTRRTSSYNEQFF. In nucleotides, the CDR3 is TGTGCCAGTAACACTAGGAGAACGAGCTCCTACAATGAGCAGTTCTTC.

This chain links TRBV9 with TRBJ2-1, with D hard to call. The ends were cut back, 4 bases at V and 0 bases at J, with 8 bases in the middle. This CDR3 spans 14 amino acids. The germline V gene has CDR1 SGDLS and CDR2 YYNGEE. CDR3 residues: CASSTESSYNEQFF. The CDR3 DNA is TGTGCCAGCAGCACGGAGAGCTCCTACAATGAGCAGTTCTTC.

The gene calls are TRBV11-2 and TRBJ1-5, with D tentatively TRBD1 (6 bases). This CDR3 contains 16 residues. V lost 5 bases, J lost 3 bases, and 17 bases lay in between. Per the germline V gene, CDR1 is SGHAT and CDR2 is FQNNGV. CDR3 protein: CASSRGAGQTNQPQHF. The CDR3 DNA sequence: TGTGCCAGCAGCCGGGGGGCAGGTCAAACCAATCAGCCCCAGCATTTT.

J is TRBJ2-1 and V is TRBV2; 9 bases fit TRBD1. This CDR3 is built from 13 residues. The germline gives CDR1 SNHLY, CDR2 FYNNEI. The J segment lost 6 bases and the V segment lost 6 bases, leaving 3 bases of the junction unmatched. CDR3 in amino acids: CASRGQGANEQFF. CDR3 in DNA: TGTGCCAGCAGGGGACAGGGCGCCAATGAGCAGTTCTTC.